This T cell receptor (beta chain) was obtained from a study of early T cells in non-severe SARS-CoV-2 infection. The wider study: Sequencing used unsorted whole-blood bulk RNA, so chains lack pairing.

This clonotype has ten or more counts. Its matching antigen is unknown. V was shortened by 2 bases and J by 0 bases, with 8 bases between the two germline ends. The CDR3 runs 15 residues. CDR1 and CDR2 from the germline V gene are MDHEN and SYDVKM. Findings and caveats of the study: VDJdb matching skewed toward anti-spike CD8 responses, missing private and CD4 specificities.

Unique molecular identifiers (one per individual cDNA molecule) were attached. TCRdb processed the 5' RACE reads anew with MiXCR; each CDR3 protein has one entry. The sample records 30,000 or so distinct CDR3 sequences, roughly 6.1% being singletons. V usage is TRBV28 and J usage is TRBJ2-1; D gene unclear. The sequencing sample was made of whole blood. This sequence was found in an adult who was a healthcare worker with PCR-confirmed SARS-CoV-2 infection or an uninfected control (not recorded which). CDR3 sequence (DNA): TGTGCCAGCAGTTTACTGCCCTTCTCCTACAATGAGCAGTTCTTC. Encoded protein: CASSLLPFSYNEQFF.